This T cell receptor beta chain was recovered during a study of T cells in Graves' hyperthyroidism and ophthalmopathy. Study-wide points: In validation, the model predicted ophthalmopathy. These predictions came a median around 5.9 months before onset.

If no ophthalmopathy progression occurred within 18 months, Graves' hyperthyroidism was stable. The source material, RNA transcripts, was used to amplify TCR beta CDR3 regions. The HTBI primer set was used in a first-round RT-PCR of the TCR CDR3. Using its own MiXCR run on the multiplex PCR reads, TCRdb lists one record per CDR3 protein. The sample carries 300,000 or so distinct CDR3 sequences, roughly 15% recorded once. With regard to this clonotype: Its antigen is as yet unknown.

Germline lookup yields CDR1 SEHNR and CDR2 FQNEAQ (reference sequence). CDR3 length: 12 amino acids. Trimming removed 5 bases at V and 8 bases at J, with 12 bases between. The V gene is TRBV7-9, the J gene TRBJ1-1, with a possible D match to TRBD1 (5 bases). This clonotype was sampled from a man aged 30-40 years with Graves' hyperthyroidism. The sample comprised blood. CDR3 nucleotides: TGTGCCAGCAGCCGAGGACAAGAAGAAGCTTTCTTT. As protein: CASSRGQEEAFF.